The 19 T cell receptor beta chains listed next were all sequenced from one sample in a study of T cell changes during pregnancy in multiple sclerosis. The assay was immunoSEQ multiplex PCR, and TCRdb's table has in-frame clones only and misses some. The data show under 60,000 clones, about 90% seen once. The specimen comprised CD4+ T cells from peripheral blood mononuclear cells, sampled in the second trimester of pregnancy. These receptor sequences come from a female donor in good health, enrolled as a control in a pregnancy study.

This clone was observed a handful of times. The J gene is TRBJ1-1, the V gene TRBV9; no clear D. This CDR3 region has 13 residues. Looked up from germline, CDR1 is SGDLS and CDR2 is YYNGEE. Trimming took 3 bases from V and 7 from J, leaving 13 bases between them. The CDR3 DNA reads as TGTGCCAGCAGCGGCCCTGTGGAGGGTGAAGCTTTCTTT. Translated, it gives CASSGPVEGEAFF.

This chain uses TRBV30 with TRBJ1-3; 7 bases match TRBD1. Germline V lookup: CDR1 GTSNPN, CDR2 SVGIG (reference sequence). With 0 bases clipped from V and 2 bases from J, the junction kept 7 bases outside the gene matches. This CDR3 has 16 residues. Written as DNA, the CDR3 is TGTGCCTGGAGTGTACCGTCAGGGGGGACTGGAAACACCATATATTTT. Translating it yields CAWSVPSGGTGNTIYF.

The rearrangement uses TRBV19 and TRBJ2-7; maybe TRBD1 (6 bases). The CDR3 length is 13 residues. Trimming took off 6 bases at V and 3 bases at J, with 12 bases between the two ends. Germline values: CDR1 LNHDA, CDR2 SQIVND (reference sequence). CDR3: CASRRQEDYEQYF. In DNA form, the CDR3 reads TGTGCCAGTAGGCGACAGGAGGACTACGAGCAGTACTTC. The variable domain in full, completed from reference TRBV19 and TRBJ2-7, reads DGGITQSPKYLFRKEGQNVTLSCEQNLNHDAMYWYRQDPGQGLRLIYYSQIVNDFQKGDIAEGYSVSREKKESFPLTVTSAQKNPTAFYLCASRRQEDYEQYFGPGTRLTVT.

The chain recombines TRBV6-6 with TRBJ2-6; D is perhaps TRBD2 (5 bases). The CDR3 is 16 residues long. With 6 bases removed from V and 3 bases from J, the gap between germline ends came to 15 bases. Germline V gives CDR1 MNHNY, CDR2 SVGAGI (reference sequence). The CDR3 loop reads CASRNSGVGGANVLTF. The CDR3 nucleotides read TGTGCCAGCAGGAACTCCGGGGTGGGTGGGGCCAACGTCCTGACTTTC.

The rearrangement links TRBV15 to TRBJ2-5, with D perhaps TRBD1 (5 bases). V was cut by 0 bases and J by 5 bases, with 19 bases left in between. Germline loops: CDR1 LNHNV, CDR2 YYDKDF (reference sequence). CDR3 length: 17 residues. The chain's CDR3 is CATSRDPDPRVGETQYF. The CDR3 DNA sequence: TGTGCCACCAGCAGAGACCCGGACCCCAGGGTAGGCGAGACCCAGTACTTC.

The chain has TRBV4-3 and TRBJ2-1; 9 bases line up with TRBD2. The CDR3 length is 20 residues. Germline V gene data show CDR1 as LGHNA and CDR2 as YSLEER. The J segment lost 0 bases and the V segment lost 2 bases, leaving 14 bases of the junction unmatched. CDR3 DNA: TGCGCCAGCAGCCAATATAGGACTAGCGTATCCCTTAGCTCCTACAATGAGCAGTTCTTC. Translating it yields CASSQYRTSVSLSSYNEQFF.

The genes are TRBV19 and TRBJ1-5; no reliable D call. Between the trimmed V and J ends, which lost 3 bases and 0 bases, there was a span of 9 bases. CDR1 is LNHDA, CDR2 SQIVND, per germline (reference sequence). The CDR3 totals 15 residues. The CDR3 region has the DNA TGTGCCAGTAGTATCCGCGGGGATAGCAATCAGCCCCAGCATTTT. Translated: CASSIRGDSNQPQHF.

This chain connects TRBV5-5 to TRBJ2-7; 12 bases map to TRBD1. V lost 3 bases to trimming and J lost 6 bases; unmatched junction nucleotides: 10. The CDR3 is made up of 16 amino acids. Germline loops: CDR1 SGHKS, CDR2 YYEKEE (reference sequence). In DNA, the CDR3 is TGTGCCAGCAGCTCGGGGGGGGACAGGGGGCGAGGCGAGCAGTACTTC. Protein product: CASSSGGDRGRGEQYF.

There are a few counts of this clone. The rearrangement uses TRBV7-9 and TRBJ1-1; 7 bases align to TRBD1. Germline CDR1 reads SEHNR; CDR2 reads FQNEAQ (reference sequence). The CDR3 is 14 residues long. V was pared by 2 bases and J by 3 bases, with 3 bases of the junction left unmatched. CDR3 amino acids: CASSLLGTDTEAFF. CDR3 sequence (DNA): TGTGCCAGCAGCTTATTGGGGACAGACACTGAAGCTTTCTTT. Full variable domain (outside the CDR3, taken from reference TRBV7-9 and TRBJ1-1): DTGVSQNPRHKITKRGQNVTFRCDPISEHNRLYWYRQTLGQGPEFLTYFQNEAQLEKSRLLSDRFSAERPKGSFSTLEIQRTEQGDSAMYLCASSLLGTDTEAFFGQGTRLTVV.

The rearrangement links TRBV2 to TRBJ2-5; D might be TRBD1 (6 bases). The CDR3 loop spans 16 amino acids. Germline V gene data show CDR1 as SNHLY and CDR2 as FYNNEI. The V end lost 6 bases, the J end lost 0 bases, and 17 bases lay between the germline ends. CDR3 region: CASRGQQYRNQETQYF. CDR3 coding DNA: TGTGCCAGCAGAGGACAGCAGTATCGTAACCAAGAGACCCAGTACTTC.

V usage is TRBV7-9 and J usage is TRBJ1-4, with 7 bases that match TRBD1. The J segment lost 8 bases and the V segment lost 5 bases, leaving 14 bases of the junction unmatched. CDR3 length: 16 residues. In germline, CDR1 is SEHNR, CDR2 FQNEAQ (reference sequence). CDR3 region: CASSPDLTGIAEKLFF. The CDR3 DNA follows: TGTGCCAGCAGCCCAGACCTGACAGGGATCGCCGAAAAACTGTTTTTT.

The chain recombines TRBV4-1 with TRBJ1-2; unclear D gene. This CDR3 is 12 amino acids long. Germline V gene sequence: CDR1 MGHRA, CDR2 YSYEKL. V gave up 2 bases and J gave up 11 bases, with 12 bases separating them. CDR3: CASSQSRVGYTF. The DNA for the CDR3 is TGCGCCAGCAGCCAATCGCGGGTGGGGTACACCTTC.

The J gene is TRBJ2-7, the V gene TRBV21-1; the table calls TRBD1, which could not be checked here. TRBV21-1 is annotated as a pseudogene. The CDR3 length is 17 residues. The CDR3 coding sequence is TGTGCCAGCAGCAACGGGGACACCACACCTGACGGGTACGAGCAGTACTTC. It encodes CASSNGDTTPDGYEQYF.

This clone was detected only once. The chain uses TRBV7-9 and TRBJ2-3; D possibly corresponds to TRBD2 (5 bases). CDR1 and CDR2 (germline): SEHNR, FQNEAQ (reference sequence). Trimming took off 1 base at V and 1 base at J, with 12 bases between the two ends. This CDR3 comprises 16 residues. The CDR3 spells CASSLGSILGTDTQYF. The CDR3 DNA reads TGTGCCAGCAGCTTAGGGTCAATACTAGGCACAGATACGCAGTATTTT.

The CDR3 protein is CAPSPSYEQYF. The CDR3 coding sequence is TGCGCCCCCTCCCCCTCCTACGAGCAGTACTTC. The chain uses TRBV23-1 and TRBJ2-7; D gene unclear. Being an ORF, TRBV23-1 has a function that is uncertain. V lost 11 bases to trimming and J lost 0 bases, with 8 bases between them. This CDR3 contains 11 residues.

The V gene is TRBV27, the J gene TRBJ1-4; TRBD1 is a possible D gene (6 bases). The CDR3 extends over 14 amino acids. CDR1 MNHEY and CDR2 SMNVEV come from the germline V gene (reference sequence). Trimming shortened V by 1 base and J by 3 bases, and 6 bases separated the two germline ends. The CDR3 DNA is TGTGCCAGCAGTTTATACAGGGCTAATGAAAAACTGTTTTTT. This gives the protein CASSLYRANEKLFF.

The CDR3, as DNA: TGTGCCAGCAGTTTAACTCTGATTGATTCACCCCTCCACTTT. Amino acids: CASSLTLIDSPLHF. The rearrangement uses TRBV6-5 and TRBJ1-6; D remains unclear. V was shortened by 4 bases and J by 8 bases, with 12 bases between the two germline ends. CDR1 and CDR2 (germline): MNHEY, SVGAGI. The CDR3 contains 14 residues.

The chain uses TRBV7-9 and TRBJ2-7; D is uncertain. The germline V and J ends were trimmed by 3 bases and 0 bases, with 6 bases remaining between them. This CDR3 region has 13 residues. CDR1 SEHNR and CDR2 FQNEAQ come from the germline V gene (reference sequence). The DNA for the CDR3 is TGTGCCAGCAGCTTGGGCCCCTCCTACGAGCAGTACTTC. Translated: CASSLGPSYEQYF. The entire variable domain, with the rest obtained from reference TRBV7-9 and TRBJ2-7, is as follows: DTGVSQNPRHKITKRGQNVTFRCDPISEHNRLYWYRQTLGQGPEFLTYFQNEAQLEKSRLLSDRFSAERPKGSFSTLEIQRTEQGDSAMYLCASSLGPSYEQYFGPGTRLTVT.

The J gene is TRBJ1-2, the V gene TRBV2; 9 nucleotides match TRBD1. The germline V gene encodes CDR1 SNHLY and CDR2 FYNNEI. The CDR3 runs 16 residues. With 0 bases clipped from V and 5 bases from J, the junction kept 7 bases outside the gene matches. The CDR3 protein is CASSEALQGQGYGYTF. The DNA for the CDR3 is TGTGCCAGCAGTGAAGCGCTTCAGGGACAGGGATATGGCTACACCTTC.